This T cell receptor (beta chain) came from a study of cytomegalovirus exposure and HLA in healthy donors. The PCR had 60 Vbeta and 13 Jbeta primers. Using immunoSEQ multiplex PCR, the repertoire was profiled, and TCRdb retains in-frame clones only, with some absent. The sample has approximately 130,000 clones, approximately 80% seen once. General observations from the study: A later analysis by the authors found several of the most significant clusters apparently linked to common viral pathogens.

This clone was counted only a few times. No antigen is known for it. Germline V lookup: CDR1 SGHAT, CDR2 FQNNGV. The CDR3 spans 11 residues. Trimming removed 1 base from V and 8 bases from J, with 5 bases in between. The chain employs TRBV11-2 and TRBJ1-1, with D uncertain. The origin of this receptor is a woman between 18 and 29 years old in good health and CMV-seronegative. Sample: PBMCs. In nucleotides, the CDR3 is TGTGCCAGCAGCTTAGCAGTGGAAGCTTTCTTT. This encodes CASSLAVEAFF.